Each of the 10 T cell receptor beta chains below was sequenced from the same sample in a study of response to subunit inactivated influenza vaccine. TCRdb used MiXCR to reprocess the RT-PCR reads, holding one entry per CDR3 protein. The profile shows about 540,000 distinct CDR3 sequences, roughly 23% of them singletons. The same data also went into a second study, on T cells expressing NK-cell markers. As reported in that work: 5'RACE template switching with UMIs generated TCR beta cDNA.

Sample: CD4+ T cells sorted from PBMCs, taken 11 to 12 days after vaccination. These receptors came from a man aged 50 to 59 who received an inactivated influenza vaccine.

This clonotype appeared a few times. The CDR3 DNA reads as TGTGCCACCAGCTCGAACTTGCAGGGGCCAGATACGCAGTATTTT. This codes for CATSSNLQGPDTQYF. The rearrangement uses TRBV15 and TRBJ2-3, with D maybe TRBD1 (6 bases). CDR1 is LNHNV and CDR2 is YYDKDF in the germline V gene (reference sequence). The CDR3 is 15 residues long. V dropped 5 bases and J dropped 4 bases, with 16 bases sitting between them.

Only a few counts were recorded for this clonotype. The chain uses TRBV29-1 and TRBJ2-1; D perhaps matches TRBD1 (6 bases). Germline V gives CDR1 SQVTM, CDR2 ANQGSEA. The CDR3 has 13 amino acids. V was trimmed by 4 bases and J by 2 bases, leaving 9 bases between them. This CDR3 reads CSVAQGTYNEQFF. The CDR3 nucleotides are TGCAGCGTTGCTCAGGGGACCTACAATGAGCAGTTCTTC.

This clonotype was seen a handful of times. The chain uses TRBV6-1 and TRBJ1-1; D possibly corresponds to TRBD1 (5 bases). CDR1 MNHNS and CDR2 SASEGT come from the germline V gene. This CDR3 is 14 amino acids long. The V end was cut by 7 bases, the J end by 6 bases, with 18 bases between. CDR3 amino acids: CASTLGQSFSEAFF. In DNA, the CDR3 is TGTGCCAGCACCCTGGGGCAGTCGTTCTCTGAAGCTTTCTTT.

This chain links TRBV10-3 with TRBJ2-3, with 12 bases aligning to TRBD2. The CDR3 totals 14 residues. Germline-derived CDR1 and CDR2 are ENHRY and SYGVKD. Trimming removed 6 bases from V and 12 bases from J; junction bases left unmatched: 10. Here the CDR3 DNA reads TGTGCCATCAGCAGGACTAGCGGGGATGTGCCCCAGTATTTT. Encoded protein: CAISRTSGDVPQYF.

The chain combines TRBV11-3 with TRBJ2-2; perhaps TRBD1 as D (5 bases). From germline, CDR1 is SGHNT and CDR2 YENEEA. V was clipped by 5 bases and J by 6 bases, with 13 bases between them. The CDR3 has 14 amino acids. CDR3 region: CASSGQTVSGELFF. The CDR3 DNA follows: TGTGCCAGCAGCGGCCAGACAGTATCCGGGGAGCTGTTTTTT.

This clonotype was seen ten or more times. The genes are TRBV12-3 or TRBV12-4 and TRBJ1-2; 7 nucleotides match TRBD1. This CDR3 has 14 residues. V shed 1 base, J shed 8 bases, and the junction held 7 bases outside the gene matches. CDR3 sequence (DNA): TGTGCCAGCAGTTTAGAACAAGGGACAGACGGCTACACCTTC. It is translated as CASSLEQGTDGYTF.

V gene TRBV25-1 combines with J gene TRBJ2-3; a weak D match, TRBD1 (6 bases). This CDR3 is built from 13 residues. Germline loops: CDR1 MGHDK, CDR2 SYGVNS. Trimming took off 2 bases at V and 5 bases at J, with 8 bases between the two ends. CDR3 region: CASSEGQQDTQYF. The CDR3, as DNA: TGTGCCAGCAGTGAAGGACAGCAAGATACGCAGTATTTT.

The chain joins TRBV4-1 to TRBJ2-1, with 9 bases matching TRBD1. Germline loops: CDR1 MGHRA, CDR2 YSYEKL. This CDR3 has 15 residues. Losses at the gene ends were 4 bases for V and 5 bases for J; bases not matched to a gene: 6. CDR3 loop: CASSLSRQGDNEQFF. CDR3 bases: TGCGCCAGCAGCCTGTCCCGACAGGGGGACAATGAGCAGTTCTTC.

This clonotype appeared a few times. This chain connects TRBV18 to TRBJ2-5; D call uncertain. This CDR3 spans 12 amino acids. The germline gives CDR1 KGHSH, CDR2 LQKENI. Trimming cost V 5 bases and J 1 base, with 5 bases left between them. The CDR3 protein is CASSTLQETQYF. DNA of the CDR3: TGTGCCAGCTCAACACTCCAAGAGACCCAGTACTTC. The full variable domain, completed using reference TRBV18 and TRBJ2-5, is NAGVMQNPRHLVRRRGQEARLRCSPMKGHSHVYWYRQLPEEGLKFMVYLQKENIIDESGMPKERFSAEFPKEGPSILRIQQVVRGDSAAYFCASSTLQETQYFGPGTRLLVL.

This chain links TRBV9 with TRBJ1-1, with D unclear. In germline, CDR1 is SGDLS, CDR2 YYNGEE. This CDR3 has 15 residues. Trimming took 3 bases from V and 3 from J, leaving 15 bases between them. The CDR3 is CASSARLGPDTEAFF. As DNA, the CDR3 is TGTGCCAGCAGCGCACGGTTGGGTCCGGACACTGAAGCTTTCTTT.